These 16 T cell receptor beta chains were sequenced from one sample in a study of naive and memory T cell subsets. Both TRBC1 and TRBC2 were covered by a beta constant-region primer of two equimolar oligonucleotides. MiXCR, run by TCRdb on the UMI-ligation and nested PCR reads, gives a single entry per CDR3 protein. The table includes about 150,000 distinct CDR3 sequences, 15% to 20% detected once. Sequencing was carried out using naive CD4+ T cells from blood. The receptor set was obtained from a human donor in good health.

This sequence joins TRBV18 and TRBJ2-1, with TRBD1 as a possible D gene (6 bases). V lost 3 bases, J lost 10 bases, and 10 bases lay in between. This CDR3 has 12 residues. Looked up from germline, CDR1 is KGHSH and CDR2 is LQKENI. The CDR3 DNA reads as TGTGCCAGCTCACCTTCAGGGGACGAGCAGTTCTTC. Protein sequence: CASSPSGDEQFF.

The V call is TRBV12-3 or TRBV12-4, the J call TRBJ2-3, with D hard to call. The V gene lost 6 bases and the J gene lost 2 bases, with 6 bases spanning the gap. The CDR3 contains 12 residues. The CDR3 nucleotides are TGTGCCAGCAGGTCTTCCACAGATACGCAGTATTTT. It is translated as CASRSSTDTQYF.

This clonotype has just a few counts. J is TRBJ2-1 and V is TRBV27; D is perhaps TRBD2 (6 bases). The CDR3 spans 14 residues. Germline V gives CDR1 MNHEY, CDR2 SMNVEV (reference sequence). The V and J ends lost 6 bases and 6 bases respectively, with 15 bases between them. Here the CDR3 DNA reads TGTGCCAGCAGCTCGGGACCGGGGGTCAATGAGCAGTTCTTC. This gives the protein CASSSGPGVNEQFF.

This clonotype turned up a few times. The chain combines TRBV7-8 with TRBJ2-6; tentative D call: TRBD2 (5 bases). Per the germline V gene, CDR1 is SGHVS and CDR2 is FQNEAQ. The CDR3 runs 21 residues. Trimming removed 0 bases from V and 0 bases from J, with 21 bases in between. CDR3 protein: CASSLAQRVISPLSGANVLTF. DNA for the CDR3: TGTGCCAGCAGCTTAGCGCAGAGGGTAATTAGCCCTCTCTCTGGGGCCAACGTCCTGACTTTC. Combining the CDR3 with reference TRBV7-8 and TRBJ2-6 gives the whole variable domain GAGVSQSPRYKVAKRGQDVALRCDPISGHVSLFWYQQALGQGPEFLTYFQNEAQLDKSGLPSDRFFAERPEGSVSTLKIQRTQQEDSAVYLCASSLAQRVISPLSGANVLTFGAGSRLTVL.

This clonotype occurred a few times. CDR3 nucleotides: TGTGCCAGCAGCCAAGGACAGGGGGAAGACATTCAGTACTTC. Amino acids: CASSQGQGEDIQYF. The V and J genes are TRBV7-9 and TRBJ2-4; TRBD1 matches at 10 bases. The V gene end was trimmed by 5 bases and the J gene end by 8 bases; junction bases not matched to a gene: 6. Germline loops: CDR1 SEHNR, CDR2 FQNEAQ (reference sequence). The CDR3 runs to 14 residues.

This chain joins TRBV2 and TRBJ2-1, with 14 nucleotides matching TRBD2. CDR1 is SNHLY and CDR2 is FYNNEI in the germline V gene. Trimming cost V 8 bases and J 1 base; bases outside gene matches: 13. CDR3 size: 19 residues. The CDR3 protein is CASFRQGTSGRVSYNEQFF. The DNA for the CDR3 is TGTGCCAGCTTCCGTCAGGGGACTAGCGGGAGAGTATCCTACAATGAGCAGTTCTTC.

The chain has TRBV25-1 and TRBJ2-7; perhaps TRBD1 as D (5 bases). V lost 4 bases, J lost 3 bases, and 16 bases lay in between. The CDR3 consists of 15 residues. Germline loops: CDR1 MGHDK, CDR2 SYGVNS. This CDR3 is CASSGTGNLNYEQYF. The CDR3, as DNA: TGTGCCAGCAGTGGCACAGGCAACCTAAACTACGAGCAGTACTTC.

This clonotype was recorded at least ten times. V is TRBV28 and J is TRBJ2-3; D remains ambiguous. The CDR3 sequence is 14 residues long. The germline V gene encodes CDR1 MDHEN and CDR2 SYDVKM. V was cut by 8 bases and J by 2 bases, with 14 bases left in between. The CDR3 nucleotides read TGTGCCAGCTCCCCGGTACCGTACACAGATACGCAGTATTTT. Its translation is CASSPVPYTDTQYF.

Only a few counts were recorded for this clonotype. The CDR3 here is CASSLWARTDTQYF. CDR3 in DNA: TGTGCCAGCAGTTTATGGGCTCGCACAGATACGCAGTATTTT. The rearrangement uses TRBV12-3 or TRBV12-4 and TRBJ2-3; D gene unclear. This CDR3 has 14 amino acids. V shed 2 bases and J shed 1 base, with 7 bases lying between them.

The gene calls are TRBV20-1 and TRBJ2-1; D unclear. V was trimmed by 3 bases and J by 3 bases, leaving 9 bases between them. This CDR3 contains 13 residues. Germline assignment: CDR1 DFQATT and CDR2 SNEGSKA (reference sequence). CDR3 loop: CSASRWSYNEQFF. The CDR3 DNA reads as TGCAGTGCTAGTAGGTGGAGCTACAATGAGCAGTTCTTC.

There are a few counts of this clonotype. The V gene is TRBV28, the J gene TRBJ2-3; D possibly uses TRBD1 or TRBD2 (5 bases each). The germline V gene has CDR1 MDHEN and CDR2 SYDVKM. V shed 4 bases and J shed 5 bases, with 19 bases lying between them. CDR3 length: 16 amino acids. CDR3 bases: TGTGCCAGCAGTTCCGCCGGGGCGCACCAAGAAGATACGCAGTATTTT. Protein: CASSSAGAHQEDTQYF.

The sample holds a few counts of this clonotype. This chain uses TRBV28 with TRBJ2-5; TRBD2 is a possible D gene (7 bases). This CDR3 contains 14 residues. Germline CDR1 MDHEN, CDR2 SYDVKM. Trimming took off 8 bases at V and 5 bases at J, with 18 bases between the two ends. The CDR3 is CASSSSGGVETQYF. Here the CDR3 DNA reads TGTGCCAGCTCCTCGTCGGGGGGCGTCGAGACCCAGTACTTC.

This chain links TRBV5-1 with TRBJ2-3; no reliable D call. The V end lost 4 bases, the J end lost 0 bases, and 12 bases lay between the germline ends. This CDR3 spans 15 amino acids. Germline values: CDR1 SGHRS, CDR2 YFSETQ. CDR3 in DNA: TGCGCCAGCAGCGCCGGCCCGGCTAGCACAGATACGCAGTATTTT. It translates to CASSAGPASTDTQYF.

This clonotype was found a few times. The genes are TRBV19 and TRBJ2-7; 9 bases are a match to TRBD2. V was clipped by 5 bases and J by 4 bases; unmatched bases: 6. The CDR3 loop spans 14 amino acids. The germline CDR1 and CDR2 sequences are LNHDA and SQIVND (reference sequence). CDR3 region: CASSDSGRGYEQYF. CDR3 nucleotide sequence: TGTGCCAGTAGTGATAGCGGGAGAGGATACGAGCAGTACTTC.

In regard to this clonotype: Being one base from a much bigger clone, this may be a read error. The chain carries TRBV6-5 and TRBJ2-4; D is possibly TRBD1 or TRBD2 (7 bases each). Germline CDR1 reads MNHEY; CDR2 reads SVGAGI. The CDR3 is 17 residues long. The CDR3 region is CASSRPGGGESKNIRYF. The DNA of the CDR3 is TGTGCCAGCAGTCGTCCAGGGGGGGGAGAGTCCAAAAACATTCGGTACTTC.

This clonotype was picked up many times. The chain is built from TRBV7-2 and TRBJ2-7, with D possibly matching TRBD1 (5 bases). This CDR3 comprises 15 residues. The V and J ends lost 2 bases and 1 base respectively, with 12 bases between them. CDR1 is SGHTA and CDR2 is FQGNSA in the germline V gene. CDR3 residues: CASSLSDIQSYEQYF. The CDR3 DNA sequence: TGTGCCAGCAGCTTATCGGACATTCAGTCCTACGAGCAGTACTTC.